This paragraph reports one T cell receptor (beta chain). The CDR3 loop spans 15 amino acids. CDR1 and CDR2 (germline): LNHDA, SQIVND (reference sequence). With V trimmed by 5 bases and J by 2 bases, 6 bases remained unmatched. The data originate from a study of T cell changes during pregnancy in multiple sclerosis. TCRdb's copy holds only in-frame clones and misses some; the assay was immunoSEQ multiplex PCR. The top ten hold roughly 6.2% of the sample, which has 95,000 to 150,000 clones, 80% to 95% seen once. The TCR was taken from a female donor with multiple sclerosis, enrolled in a pregnancy study. V is TRBV19 and J is TRBJ1-5; 7 positions agree with TRBD1. The sequenced sample was peripheral blood, obtained before pregnancy. In nucleotides, the CDR3 is TGTGCCAGTAGTCAGGGGGGACGGGGCAATCAGCCCCAGCATTTT. Translation: CASSQGGRGNQPQHF.